The 19 T cell receptor beta chains given below trace back to one sample, sequenced in a study of OX40 agonist ivuxolimab in advanced cancers. TCRdb's table, derived via immunoSEQ multiplex PCR, lists solely in-frame clones and lacks some. This sample has over 65,000 clones, with around 84% found just once. The sample here was CD4+ or CD8+ T cells sorted from blood, taken in a trial of the OX40 agonist ivuxolimab. The receptor set was obtained from an adult with an advanced solid tumor such as melanoma, head and neck, liver or kidney cancer.

This clone was seen just once. The chain is built from TRBV19 and TRBJ1-5, with 8 bases lining up with TRBD1. Germline values: CDR1 LNHDA, CDR2 SQIVND (reference sequence). This CDR3 contains 15 residues. V shed 6 bases, J shed 3 bases, and the junction held 7 bases outside the gene matches. The CDR3 sequence is CASSKLTGVNQPQHF. In DNA, the CDR3 is TGTGCCAGTAGCAAATTGACAGGGGTCAATCAGCCCCAGCATTTT.

This chain joins TRBV7-6 and TRBJ2-7; 10 nucleotides agree with TRBD1. Germline CDR1 reads SGHVS; CDR2 reads FNYEAQ. The CDR3 runs to 14 residues. Trimming at V came to 3 bases and at J to 3 bases, leaving 2 bases not matched to a gene. The CDR3 DNA sequence: TGTGCCAGCAGCTTGGGACAGGGGAACTACGAGCAGTACTTC. This encodes CASSLGQGNYEQYF.

V gene TRBV27 combines with J gene TRBJ2-7, with D tentatively TRBD1 or TRBD2 (7 bases each). V lost 3 bases and J lost 3, with 12 bases in between. The germline V gene encodes CDR1 MNHEY and CDR2 SMNVEV (reference sequence). This CDR3 spans 14 amino acids. CDR3 DNA: TGTGCCAGCAGTTTGGCAGGGGGGGGCTACGAGCAGTACTTC. Residues: CASSLAGGGYEQYF.

The chain carries TRBV14 and TRBJ2-2, with TRBD1 matching over 8 bases. The germline V gene encodes CDR1 SGHDN and CDR2 FVKESK. The CDR3 contains 15 residues. Trimming removed 1 base from V and 5 bases from J; junction bases left unmatched: 3. CDR3 in amino acids: CASSQGDRLTGELFF. As DNA, the CDR3 is TGTGCCAGCAGCCAAGGGGACAGGCTAACCGGGGAGCTGTTTTTT.

The gene calls are TRBV9 and TRBJ1-3; weak D call: TRBD1 (5 bases). The CDR3 totals 14 residues. Germline CDR1 reads SGDLS; CDR2 reads YYNGEE. Between the trimmed V and J ends, which lost 3 bases and 4 bases, there was a span of 11 bases. CDR3 sequence: CASSDGASGNTIYF. CDR3 DNA sequence: TGTGCCAGCAGCGACGGGGCATCCGGAAACACCATATATTTT.

The table lists this clone with a count of one. This rearrangement joins TRBV7-2 to TRBJ1-5, with TRBD1 matching 8 bases. This CDR3 region has 17 residues. V was pared by 3 bases and J by 3 bases, with 10 bases of the junction left unmatched. Germline lookup yields CDR1 SGHTA and CDR2 FQGNSA. The CDR3 reads CASSLGDRGRFNQPQHF. The CDR3 bases are TGTGCCAGCAGCTTGGGAGACAGGGGAAGGTTCAATCAGCCCCAGCATTTT.

This clone was detected only a few times. CDR3 region: CASSRETGEAEAFF. The DNA for the CDR3 is TGTGCCAGCAGCAGAGAGACAGGGGAGGCTGAAGCTTTCTTT. V gene TRBV21-1 combines with J gene TRBJ1-1; the tabulated D call, TRBD1, remains unverified against the DNA. TRBV21-1 is a pseudogene locus. This CDR3 comprises 14 residues.

This clone was found once. The gene calls are TRBV5-6 and TRBJ1-5; the match to TRBD1 covers 11 bases. Looked up from germline, CDR1 is SGHDT and CDR2 is YYEEEE. The CDR3 is 15 residues long. V was pared by 4 bases and J by 6 bases, with 6 bases of the junction left unmatched. This CDR3 reads CASSLGQGGVQPQHF. The CDR3 DNA follows: TGTGCCAGCAGCCTGGGACAGGGGGGCGTTCAGCCCCAGCATTTT.

The chain recombines TRBV11-3 with TRBJ1-1; D possibly corresponds to TRBD1 (5 bases). The CDR3 contains 13 residues. The V and J ends lost 5 bases and 4 bases respectively, with 11 bases between them. The V gene's germline CDR1 is SGHNT and CDR2 YENEEA. CDR3 coding DNA: TGTGCCAGCAGCCCCCGGGACGGCACTGAAGCTTTCTTT. Its translation: CASSPRDGTEAFF.

The chain links TRBV9 to TRBJ2-7, with D uncertain. Trimming took off 4 bases at V and 2 bases at J, with 13 bases between the two ends. Germline V CDR1 and CDR2: SGDLS, YYNGEE. This CDR3 is built from 14 residues. The CDR3 loop reads CASSPPVSTYEQYF. The CDR3 DNA reads as TGTGCCAGCAGCCCGCCCGTCTCCACCTACGAGCAGTACTTC.

This chain joins TRBV7-3 and TRBJ2-1; 13 positions match TRBD2. V shed 7 bases, J shed 5 bases, and the junction held 11 bases outside the gene matches. Germline CDR1 is SGHTA and CDR2 is FQGTGA. This CDR3 is 17 amino acids long. The CDR3 coding sequence is TGTGCCAGCACCCTTGGGGGGACTAGCGGGACCCACAATGAGCAGTTCTTC. This codes for CASTLGGTSGTHNEQFF.

This chain links TRBV7-9 with TRBJ2-7; TRBD2 aligns across 10 bases. This CDR3 is 14 amino acids long. Germline assignment: CDR1 SEHNR and CDR2 FQNEAQ (reference sequence). J was trimmed by 3 bases and V by 3 bases; bases with no gene match: 2. CDR3 in amino acids: CASSFSGRHYEQYF. DNA of the CDR3: TGTGCCAGCAGCTTTAGCGGGAGGCACTACGAGCAGTACTTC.

The chain couples TRBV11-3 to TRBJ2-7; D gene ambiguous. Germline V CDR1 and CDR2: SGHNT, YENEEA. V was clipped by 2 bases and J by 1 base, with 9 bases between them. This CDR3 comprises 14 residues. The CDR3: CASSLRTRSYEQYF. CDR3 in DNA: TGTGCCAGCAGCTTACGAACTCGTTCCTACGAGCAGTACTTC.

The chain carries TRBV2 and TRBJ2-1, with 8 positions matching TRBD2. V gave up 5 bases and J gave up 10 bases; unmatched junction bases: 10. There are 14 residues in the CDR3. The V gene's germline CDR1 is SNHLY and CDR2 FYNNEI. The CDR3 nucleotides read TGTGCCAGCAGTTCCAGCGGGGGCCCACACGAGCAGTTCTTC. Amino acid sequence: CASSSSGGPHEQFF.

V gene TRBV7-2 combines with J gene TRBJ2-1; tentative D call: TRBD2 (6 bases). The CDR3 is 12 amino acids. Germline V lookup: CDR1 SGHTA, CDR2 FQGNSA. The ends were cut back, 8 bases at V and 6 bases at J, with 11 bases in the middle. For the CDR3, the DNA is TGTGCCAGCTTAGGGACTGTCAATGAGCAGTTCTTC. Its translation: CASLGTVNEQFF.

This chain joins TRBV6-5 and TRBJ2-2, with 8 positions matching TRBD1. CDR1 is MNHEY, CDR2 SVGAGI, per germline. J lost 3 bases, V lost 4 bases, and 4 bases had no gene match. The CDR3 loop spans 15 amino acids. The DNA for the CDR3 is TGTGCCAGCAGTTTTAGGGACAGGCACACCGGGGAGCTGTTTTTT. Protein: CASSFRDRHTGELFF.

There are a few counts of this clone. The rearrangement uses TRBV6-6 and TRBJ2-7; 7 bases match TRBD2. V dropped 2 bases and J dropped 0; count of bases not matched to a gene: 7. This CDR3 contains 16 residues. From germline, CDR1 is MNHNY and CDR2 SVGAGI (reference sequence). CDR3 nucleotides: TGTGCCAGCAGTTACCCCCGAGCGGGGCCCTCCTACGAGCAGTACTTC. Protein: CASSYPRAGPSYEQYF.

This rearrangement joins TRBV6-1 to TRBJ2-7, with D possibly called TRBD1 or TRBD2 (5 bases each). The germline V and J ends were trimmed by 2 bases and 3 bases, with 20 bases remaining between them. From germline, CDR1 is MNHNS and CDR2 SASEGT. The length of the CDR3 is 17 residues. This chain's CDR3 is CASSEIETPEGFYEQYF. CDR3 in DNA: TGTGCCAGCAGTGAAATAGAGACCCCCGAGGGGTTCTACGAGCAGTACTTC.

The CDR3 loop reads CAISELTGYYGYTF. The CDR3 DNA reads as TGTGCCATCAGTGAGTTGACAGGGTACTATGGCTACACCTTC. V usage is TRBV10-3 and J usage is TRBJ1-2; the match to TRBD1 covers 7 bases. J gave up 3 bases and V 1 base, and 2 bases lay outside the gene matches. The germline CDR1 and CDR2 sequences are ENHRY and SYGVKD. The CDR3 loop spans 14 amino acids.